One sample yielded the 16 T cell receptor beta chains listed below, sequenced in a study of blood T cell repertoires in COVID-19. TCRdb's copy holds only in-frame clones and misses some; the assay was immunoSEQ multiplex PCR. Here the sample spans 180,000 or so clones, 80% to 90% being singletons. The specimen was peripheral blood. These receptor sequences come from a human donor with active or convalescent COVID-19. The donor label of this sample is uncertain.

The V gene is TRBV28, the J gene TRBJ1-5; no firm D call. V was shortened by 3 bases and J by 4 bases, with 13 bases between the two germline ends. The CDR3 consists of 15 residues. From germline, CDR1 is MDHEN and CDR2 SYDVKM. Here the CDR3 reads CASSLGTGGNQPQHF. The DNA for the CDR3 is TGTGCCAGCAGTTTGGGTACCGGAGGTAATCAGCCCCAGCATTTT. Full variable domain (remainder filled in from reference TRBV28 and TRBJ1-5): DVKVTQSSRYLVKRTGEKVFLECVQDMDHENMFWYRQDPGLGLRLIYFSYDVKMKEKGDIPEGYSVSREKKERFSLILESASTNQTSMYLCASSLGTGGNQPQHFGDGTRLSIL.

The V gene is TRBV4-3, the J gene TRBJ1-6; D is unresolved. The V gene's germline CDR1 is LGHNA and CDR2 YSLEER. The CDR3 contains 15 residues. V lost 1 base and J 5 bases, leaving 9 bases between the germline ends. CDR3 sequence (DNA): TGCGCCAGCAGCCAAGCGGGAGAAGATAATTCACCCCTCCACTTT. Translated: CASSQAGEDNSPLHF.

This chain connects TRBV12-5 to TRBJ2-1, with TRBD2 matching 13 bases. Germline CDR1 reads LGHNT; CDR2 reads FRNRAP. This CDR3 region has 19 residues. V shed 4 bases, J shed 3 bases, and the junction held 12 bases outside the gene matches. This CDR3 is CASGSRDTGLAGVYNEQFF. The CDR3 nucleotides are TGTGCTAGTGGTTCCCGGGACACCGGACTAGCGGGAGTCTACAATGAGCAGTTCTTC.

This rearrangement joins TRBV5-4 to TRBJ2-7, with D tentatively TRBD2 (5 bases). There are 13 residues in the CDR3. Looked up from germline, CDR1 is SGHNT and CDR2 is YYREEE (reference sequence). The V and J ends lost 2 bases and 5 bases respectively, with 11 bases between them. The CDR3 region has the DNA TGTGCCAGCAGCTTCATCGGGGTGCACGAGCAGTACTTC. This gives the protein CASSFIGVHEQYF.

V is TRBV5-1 and J is TRBJ2-5; TRBD1 aligns across 8 bases. V was clipped by 4 bases and J by 4 bases; unmatched bases: 9. Per germline, CDR1 SGHRS and CDR2 YFSETQ. This CDR3 is built from 15 residues. CDR3 sequence: CASSALTGTGETQYF. DNA for the CDR3: TGCGCCAGCAGCGCTCTTACCGGGACAGGAGAGACCCAGTACTTC.

The CDR3 bases are TGCAGCGTTGAAGATGGGACTAGCGGGGGAAATGAGCAGTTCTTC. Translating it yields CSVEDGTSGGNEQFF. The chain links TRBV29-1 to TRBJ2-1; TRBD2 agrees at 14 bases. CDR3 length: 15 amino acids. Germline assignment: CDR1 SQVTM and CDR2 ANQGSEA. Trimming cost V 0 bases and J 7 bases; bases outside gene matches: 2.

The chain employs TRBV24-1 and TRBJ2-1; 7 positions agree with TRBD1. The V and J ends lost 9 bases and 10 bases, in that order; junction bases with no gene match: 11. This CDR3 region has 13 residues. Germline V gene sequence: CDR1 KGHDR, CDR2 SFDVKD. CDR3 in amino acids: CATGRDSTEEQFF. The CDR3 DNA follows: TGTGCCACCGGACGGGACAGTACGGAGGAGCAGTTCTTC.

Notes on this clone: Mismatch with germline at one junction end may stem from a read error. At the DNA level, this CDR3 is encoded by other sequences in the same sample as well. The V call is TRBV5-4, the J call TRBJ2-7, with a tentative D call TRBD2 (6 bases). The CDR3 has 15 residues. Germline CDR1 is SGHNT and CDR2 is YYREEE (reference sequence). The CDR3 spells CASSLKSRDRYEQYF. CDR3 coding DNA: TGTGCTAGCAGCTTGAAGTCGCGGGACCGCTACGAGCAGTACTTC.

The chain links TRBV5-4 to TRBJ2-7, with TRBD1 identical over 9 bases. Germline values: CDR1 SGHNT, CDR2 YYREEE (reference sequence). This CDR3 contains 15 residues. The V gene end was trimmed by 4 bases and the J gene end by 5 bases; junction bases not matched to a gene: 10. CDR3 nucleotides: TGTGCCAGCAGCCCCGACCCCGGGACAGGGCACGAGCAGTACTTC. Translating gives CASSPDPGTGHEQYF.

The gene calls are TRBV10-3 and TRBJ1-6, with a tentative D call TRBD1 (5 bases). Germline V gives CDR1 ENHRY, CDR2 SYGVKD. V was clipped by 5 bases and J by 7 bases, with 15 bases between them. The CDR3 totals 15 residues. The CDR3 nucleotides are TGTGCCATCAGTACCTCCGACAGCCGCAATTCACCCCTCCACTTT. Its translation is CAISTSDSRNSPLHF.

The chain combines TRBV11-2 with TRBJ2-7; 9 bases line up with TRBD1. The CDR3 consists of 14 residues. V dropped 5 bases and J dropped 5; count of bases not matched to a gene: 7. The germline gives CDR1 SGHAT, CDR2 FQNNGV. The CDR3 DNA reads as TGTGCCAGCAGCGGGAGGACAGGGGAAAACGAGCAGTACTTC. This encodes CASSGRTGENEQYF.

This clone was recorded a few times. V usage is TRBV6-6 and J usage is TRBJ1-3; D possibly corresponds to TRBD1 (6 bases). V was clipped by 9 bases and J by 4 bases, with 10 bases between them. The CDR3 spans 12 residues. Germline CDR1 reads MNHNY; CDR2 reads SVGAGI (reference sequence). The CDR3 DNA reads as TGTGCCAGTCGAACAGGGGGAAACACCATATATTTT. This encodes CASRTGGNTIYF.

The table lists this clone with a count of one. V and J are TRBV10-3 and TRBJ2-1, with a weak D call TRBD1 (6 bases). Trimming stripped 6 bases from V and 6 bases from J, with 12 bases between. CDR3 length equals 13 residues. Germline V gene lookup returns CDR1 ENHRY and CDR2 SYGVKD. CDR3: CAIRSGTPNEQFF. CDR3 nucleotide sequence: TGTGCCATCAGATCCGGGACACCCAATGAGCAGTTCTTC.

V and J are TRBV12-5 and TRBJ2-7; the match to TRBD2 covers 10 bases. J gave up 4 bases and V 5 bases, and 5 bases lay outside the gene matches. The CDR3 is 14 amino acids. In germline, CDR1 is LGHNT, CDR2 FRNRAP. CDR3 region: CASGPERGGYEQYF. CDR3 in DNA: TGTGCTAGTGGTCCGGAGCGGGGGGGGTACGAGCAGTACTTC.

The chain has TRBV6-5 and TRBJ1-2; D gene unclear. The V and J ends lost 0 bases and 5 bases respectively, with 10 bases between them. The CDR3 extends over 14 amino acids. Germline V CDR1 and CDR2: MNHEY, SVGAGI. CDR3: CASSYSMAPYGYTF. The DNA of the CDR3 is TGTGCCAGCAGTTACTCGATGGCACCTTATGGCTACACCTTC.

The V call is TRBV15, the J call TRBJ2-5; 8 positions agree with TRBD1. The V gene end was trimmed by 2 bases and the J gene end by 5 bases; junction bases not matched to a gene: 13. Germline V gene data show CDR1 as LNHNV and CDR2 as YYDKDF (reference sequence). The CDR3 has 17 amino acids. The CDR3 sequence: CATSRRTGPTVMETQYF. The DNA of the CDR3 is TGTGCCACCAGCAGAAGGACAGGGCCGACCGTCATGGAGACCCAGTACTTC.